This T cell receptor beta chain was sequenced in a study of metastatic and nonmetastatic thyroid tumors. This clone qualifies as medium-sized (0.01 to 0.1%). Trimming cost V 2 bases and J 6 bases, with 10 bases left between them. The CDR3 extends over 14 amino acids. Germline V gives CDR1 MNHEY, CDR2 SVGAGI. Among the patients, none had received any treatment before thyroid surgery. Using MiXCR, TCRdb reanalyzed the PCR reads. The sample contains 20,000 to 25,000 clones, less than 20% of which appear only once. J is TRBJ2-2 and V is TRBV6-5; tentatively, D is TRBD2 (6 bases). Sequences were obtained from blood. The clonotype comes from a female donor with papillary thyroid cancer or a benign thyroid nodule (not recorded which). Some clones in this sample may be carry-over from other donors' samples. This CDR3 is CASSYPSSAGELFF. CDR3 bases: TGTGCCAGCAGTTACCCTTCTAGCGCCGGGGAGCTGTTTTTT.